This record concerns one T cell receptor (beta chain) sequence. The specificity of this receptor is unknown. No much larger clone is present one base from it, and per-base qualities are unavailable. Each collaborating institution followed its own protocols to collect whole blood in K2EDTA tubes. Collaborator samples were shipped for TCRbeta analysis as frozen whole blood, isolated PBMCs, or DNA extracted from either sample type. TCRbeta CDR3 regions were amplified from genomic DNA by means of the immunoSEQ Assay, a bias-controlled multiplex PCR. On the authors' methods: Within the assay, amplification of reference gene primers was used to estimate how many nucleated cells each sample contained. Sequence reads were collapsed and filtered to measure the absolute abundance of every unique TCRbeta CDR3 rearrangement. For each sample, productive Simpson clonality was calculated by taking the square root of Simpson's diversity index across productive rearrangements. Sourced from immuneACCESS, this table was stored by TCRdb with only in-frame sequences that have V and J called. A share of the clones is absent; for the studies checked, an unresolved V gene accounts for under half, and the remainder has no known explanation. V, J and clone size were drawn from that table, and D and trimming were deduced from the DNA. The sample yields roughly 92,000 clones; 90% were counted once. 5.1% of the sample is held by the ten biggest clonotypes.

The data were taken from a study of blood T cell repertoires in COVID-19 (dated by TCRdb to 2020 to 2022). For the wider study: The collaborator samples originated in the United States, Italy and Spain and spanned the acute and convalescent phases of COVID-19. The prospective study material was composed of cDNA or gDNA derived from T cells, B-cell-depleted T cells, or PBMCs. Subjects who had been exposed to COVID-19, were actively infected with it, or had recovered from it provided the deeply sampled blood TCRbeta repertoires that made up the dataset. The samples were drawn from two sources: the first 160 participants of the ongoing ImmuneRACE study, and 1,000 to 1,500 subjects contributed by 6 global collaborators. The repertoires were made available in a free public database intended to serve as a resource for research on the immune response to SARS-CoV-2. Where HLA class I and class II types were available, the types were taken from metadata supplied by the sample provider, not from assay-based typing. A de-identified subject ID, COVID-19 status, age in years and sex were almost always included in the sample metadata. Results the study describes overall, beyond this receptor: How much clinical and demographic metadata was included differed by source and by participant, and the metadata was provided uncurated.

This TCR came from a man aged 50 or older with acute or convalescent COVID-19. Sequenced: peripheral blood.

The encoded CDR3 is CASSGGRSTEAFF. The nucleotide sequence reads TGTGCCAGCAGCGGGGGACGGAGCACTGAAGCTTTCTTT. The V and J segments used are TRBV6-5 and TRBJ1-1; a tentative D match to TRBD1 spans 5 bases. Deletion took 6 bases off V and 4 bases off J, with a span of 12 bases between the germline ends. Reading from cysteine to phenylalanine, the CDR3 counts 13 amino acids. Only the CDR3 portion is preserved as DNA: 39 bases, with reading frame beginning at the first base. From the germline V gene, CDR1 is MNHEY and CDR2 is SVGAGI.